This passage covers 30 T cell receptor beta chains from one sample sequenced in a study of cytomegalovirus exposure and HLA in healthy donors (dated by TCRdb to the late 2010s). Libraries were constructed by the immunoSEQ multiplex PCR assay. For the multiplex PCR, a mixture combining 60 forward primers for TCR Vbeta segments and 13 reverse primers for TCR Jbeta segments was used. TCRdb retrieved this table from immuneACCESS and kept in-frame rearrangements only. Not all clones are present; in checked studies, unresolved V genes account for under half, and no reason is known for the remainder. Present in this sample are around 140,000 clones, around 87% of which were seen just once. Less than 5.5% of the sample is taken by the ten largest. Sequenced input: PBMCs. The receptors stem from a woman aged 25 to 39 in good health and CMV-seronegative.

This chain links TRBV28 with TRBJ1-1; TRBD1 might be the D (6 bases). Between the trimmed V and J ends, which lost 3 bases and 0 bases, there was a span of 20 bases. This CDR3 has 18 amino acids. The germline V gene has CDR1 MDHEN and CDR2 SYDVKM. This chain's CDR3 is CASSFPLGAISMNTEAFF. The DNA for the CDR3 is TGTGCCAGCAGTTTTCCCCTGGGGGCCATATCCATGAACACTGAAGCTTTCTTT. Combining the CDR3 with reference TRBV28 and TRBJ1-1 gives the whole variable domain DVKVTQSSRYLVKRTGEKVFLECVQDMDHENMFWYRQDPGLGLRLIYFSYDVKMKEKGDIPEGYSVSREKKERFSLILESASTNQTSMYLCASSFPLGAISMNTEAFFGQGTRLTVV.

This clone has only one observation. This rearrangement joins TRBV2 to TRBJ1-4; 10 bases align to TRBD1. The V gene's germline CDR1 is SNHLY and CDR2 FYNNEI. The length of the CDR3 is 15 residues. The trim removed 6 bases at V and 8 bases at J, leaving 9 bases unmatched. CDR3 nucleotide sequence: TGTGCCAGCAGACCCCAGACAGGGGGCTTCGAAAAACTGTTTTTT. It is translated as CASRPQTGGFEKLFF.

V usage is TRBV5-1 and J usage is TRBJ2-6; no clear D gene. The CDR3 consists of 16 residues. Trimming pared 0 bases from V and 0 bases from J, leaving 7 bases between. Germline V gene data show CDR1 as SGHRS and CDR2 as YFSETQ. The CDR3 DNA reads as TGCGCCAGCAGCTTGGCCCAAATCTCTGGGGCCAACGTCCTGACTTTC. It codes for CASSLAQISGANVLTF. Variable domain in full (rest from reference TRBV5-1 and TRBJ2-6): KAGVTQTPRYLIKTRGQQVTLSCSPISGHRSVSWYQQTPGQGLQFLFEYFSETQRNKGNFPGRFSGRQFSNSRSEMNVSTLELGDSALYLCASSLAQISGANVLTFGAGSRLTVL.

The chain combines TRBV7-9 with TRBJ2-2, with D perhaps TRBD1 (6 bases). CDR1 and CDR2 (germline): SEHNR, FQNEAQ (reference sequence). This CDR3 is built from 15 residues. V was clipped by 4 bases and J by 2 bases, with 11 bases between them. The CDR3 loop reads CASSSRDTNTGELFF. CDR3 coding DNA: TGTGCCAGCAGCTCCCGGGACACAAACACCGGGGAGCTGTTTTTT.

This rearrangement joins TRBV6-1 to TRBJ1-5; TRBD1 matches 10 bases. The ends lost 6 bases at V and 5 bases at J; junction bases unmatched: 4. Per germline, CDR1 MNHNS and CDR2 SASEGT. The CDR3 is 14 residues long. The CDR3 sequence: CASRRGTGDQPQHF. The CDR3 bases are TGTGCCAGCAGACGCGGGACAGGGGATCAGCCCCAGCATTTT.

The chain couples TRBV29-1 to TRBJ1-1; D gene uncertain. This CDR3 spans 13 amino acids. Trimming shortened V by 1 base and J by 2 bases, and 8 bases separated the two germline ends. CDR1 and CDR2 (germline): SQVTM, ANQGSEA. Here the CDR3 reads CSVEGRANTEAFF. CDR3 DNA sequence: TGCAGCGTTGAAGGGCGGGCCAACACTGAAGCTTTCTTT.

CDR3 region: CASGGGSYEQYF. The CDR3 DNA follows: TGTGCCAGCGGAGGCGGGAGCTACGAGCAGTACTTC. The gene calls are TRBV7-9 and TRBJ2-7, with 7 bases matching TRBD2. Trimming took 8 bases from V and 3 from J; bases not matched to a gene: 4. This CDR3 is built from 12 residues. From germline, CDR1 is SEHNR and CDR2 FQNEAQ (reference sequence). The complete variable domain, with remaining parts taken from reference TRBV7-9 and TRBJ2-7, reads DTGVSQNPRHKITKRGQNVTFRCDPISEHNRLYWYRQTLGQGPEFLTYFQNEAQLEKSRLLSDRFSAERPKGSFSTLEIQRTEQGDSAMYLCASGGGSYEQYFGPGTRLTVT.

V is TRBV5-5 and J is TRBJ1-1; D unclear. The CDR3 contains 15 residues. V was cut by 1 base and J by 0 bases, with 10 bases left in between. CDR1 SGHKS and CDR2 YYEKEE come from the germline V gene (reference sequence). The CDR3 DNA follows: TGTGCCAGCAGCTTGCCAGGCAACTTGAACACTGAAGCTTTCTTT. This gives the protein CASSLPGNLNTEAFF.

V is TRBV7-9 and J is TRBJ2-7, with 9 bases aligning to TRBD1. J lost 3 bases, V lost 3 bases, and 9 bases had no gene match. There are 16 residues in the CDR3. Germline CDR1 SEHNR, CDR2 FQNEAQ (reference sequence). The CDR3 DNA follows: TGTGCCAGCAGCTTCGCACCGGGACAGGGACACTACGAGCAGTACTTC. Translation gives CASSFAPGQGHYEQYF.

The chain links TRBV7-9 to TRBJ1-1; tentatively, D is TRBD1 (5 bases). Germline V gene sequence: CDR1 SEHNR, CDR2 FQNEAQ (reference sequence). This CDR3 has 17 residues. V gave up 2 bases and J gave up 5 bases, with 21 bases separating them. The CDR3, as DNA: TGTGCCAGCAGCTTACGAGACAGATACTATGGGGTTACTGAAGCTTTCTTT. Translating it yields CASSLRDRYYGVTEAFF.

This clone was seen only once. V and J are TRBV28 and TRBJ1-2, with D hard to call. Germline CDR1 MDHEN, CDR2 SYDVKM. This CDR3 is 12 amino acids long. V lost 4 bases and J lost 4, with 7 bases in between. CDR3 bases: TGTGCCAGCAGTTCCAGATTCTATGGCTACACCTTC. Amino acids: CASSSRFYGYTF.

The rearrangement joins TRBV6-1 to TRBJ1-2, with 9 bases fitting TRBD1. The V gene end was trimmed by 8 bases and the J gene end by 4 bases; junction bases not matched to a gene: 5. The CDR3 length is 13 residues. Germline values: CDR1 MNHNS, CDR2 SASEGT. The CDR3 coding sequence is TGTGCCAGCCGACAGGGGGTGGGCTATGGCTACACCTTC. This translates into CASRQGVGYGYTF.

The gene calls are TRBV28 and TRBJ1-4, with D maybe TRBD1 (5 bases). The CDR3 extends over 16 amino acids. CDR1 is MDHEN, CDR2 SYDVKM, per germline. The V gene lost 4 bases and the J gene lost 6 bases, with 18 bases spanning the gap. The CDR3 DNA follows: TGTGCCAGCAGTTCACCTACGGTGGGGCTTCATGAAAAACTGTTTTTT. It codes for CASSSPTVGLHEKLFF.

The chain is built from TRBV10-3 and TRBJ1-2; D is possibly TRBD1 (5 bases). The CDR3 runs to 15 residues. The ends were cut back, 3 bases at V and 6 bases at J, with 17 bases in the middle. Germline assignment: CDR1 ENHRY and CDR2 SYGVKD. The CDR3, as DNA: TGTGCCATCAGTGATGGGGTCCAGGGCAAGGATGGCTACACCTTC. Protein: CAISDGVQGKDGYTF.

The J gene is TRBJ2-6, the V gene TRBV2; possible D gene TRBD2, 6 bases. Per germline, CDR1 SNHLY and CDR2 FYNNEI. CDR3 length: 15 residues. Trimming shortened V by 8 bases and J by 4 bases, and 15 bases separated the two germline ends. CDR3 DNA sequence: TGTGCCAGCTGGGACTCCTCAAAAGGGGCCAACGTCCTGACTTTC. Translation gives CASWDSSKGANVLTF.

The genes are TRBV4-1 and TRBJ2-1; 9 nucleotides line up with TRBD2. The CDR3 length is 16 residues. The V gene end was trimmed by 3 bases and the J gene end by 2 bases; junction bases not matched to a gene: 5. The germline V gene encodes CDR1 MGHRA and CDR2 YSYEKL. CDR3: CASSQYSSGTYNEQFF. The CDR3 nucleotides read TGCGCCAGCAGCCAGTACTCTAGCGGGACCTACAATGAGCAGTTCTTC.

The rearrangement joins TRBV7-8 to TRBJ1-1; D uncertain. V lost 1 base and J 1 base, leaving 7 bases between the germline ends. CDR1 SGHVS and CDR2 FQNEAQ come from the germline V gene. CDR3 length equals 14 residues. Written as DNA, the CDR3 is TGTGCCAGCAGCTTAGGTGGAGGGAACACTGAAGCTTTCTTT. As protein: CASSLGGGNTEAFF. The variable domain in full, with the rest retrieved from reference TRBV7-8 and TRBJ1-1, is GAGVSQSPRYKVAKRGQDVALRCDPISGHVSLFWYQQALGQGPEFLTYFQNEAQLDKSGLPSDRFFAERPEGSVSTLKIQRTQQEDSAVYLCASSLGGGNTEAFFGQGTRLTVV.

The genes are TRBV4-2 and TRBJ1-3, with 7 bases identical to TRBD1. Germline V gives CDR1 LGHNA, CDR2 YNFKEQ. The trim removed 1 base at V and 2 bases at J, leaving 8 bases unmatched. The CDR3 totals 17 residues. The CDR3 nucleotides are TGTGCCAGCAGCCAAGGTAGCACAGGGGCGACTGGAAACACCATATATTTT. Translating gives CASSQGSTGATGNTIYF.

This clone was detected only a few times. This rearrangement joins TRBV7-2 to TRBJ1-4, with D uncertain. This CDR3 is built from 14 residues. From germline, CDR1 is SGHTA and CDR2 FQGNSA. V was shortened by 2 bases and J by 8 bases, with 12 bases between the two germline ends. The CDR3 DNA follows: TGTGCCAGCAGCTTACGAGGCGGGGAGGAAAAACTGTTTTTT. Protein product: CASSLRGGEEKLFF.

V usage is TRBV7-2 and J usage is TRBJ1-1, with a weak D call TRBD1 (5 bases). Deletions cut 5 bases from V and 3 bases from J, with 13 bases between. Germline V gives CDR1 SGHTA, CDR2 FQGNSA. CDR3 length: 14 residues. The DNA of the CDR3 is TGTGCCAGCAGCCCCCGAAGGGGCTACACTGAAGCTTTCTTT. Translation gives CASSPRRGYTEAFF.

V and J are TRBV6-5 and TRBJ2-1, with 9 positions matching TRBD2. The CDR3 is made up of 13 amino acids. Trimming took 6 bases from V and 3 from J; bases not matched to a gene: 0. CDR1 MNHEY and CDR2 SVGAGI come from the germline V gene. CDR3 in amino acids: CASRLAGYNEQFF. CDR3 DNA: TGTGCCAGCAGACTAGCGGGCTACAATGAGCAGTTCTTC.

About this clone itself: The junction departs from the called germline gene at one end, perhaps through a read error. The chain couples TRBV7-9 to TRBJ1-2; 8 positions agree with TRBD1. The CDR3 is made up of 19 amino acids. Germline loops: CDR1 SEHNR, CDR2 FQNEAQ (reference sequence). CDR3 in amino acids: CSSSFPDRALATANYGYTF. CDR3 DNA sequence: TGTTCCAGCAGCTTTCCGGACAGGGCGTTGGCGACGGCTAACTATGGCTACACCTTC.

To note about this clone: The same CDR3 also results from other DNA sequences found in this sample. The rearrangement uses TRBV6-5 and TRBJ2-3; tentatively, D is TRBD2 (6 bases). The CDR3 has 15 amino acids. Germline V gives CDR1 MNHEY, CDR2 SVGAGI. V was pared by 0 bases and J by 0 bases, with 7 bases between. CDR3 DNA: TGTGCCAGCAGTTACTCAAGCGGGAGCACAGATACGCAGTATTTT. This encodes CASSYSSGSTDTQYF.

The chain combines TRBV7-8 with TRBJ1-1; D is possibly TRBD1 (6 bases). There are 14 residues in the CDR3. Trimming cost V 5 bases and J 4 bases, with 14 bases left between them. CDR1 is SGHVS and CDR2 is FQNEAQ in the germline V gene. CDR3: CASSPQGGGTEAFF. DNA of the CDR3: TGTGCCAGCAGCCCACAGGGTGGAGGCACTGAAGCTTTCTTT. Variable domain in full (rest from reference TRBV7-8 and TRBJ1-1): GAGVSQSPRYKVAKRGQDVALRCDPISGHVSLFWYQQALGQGPEFLTYFQNEAQLDKSGLPSDRFFAERPEGSVSTLKIQRTQQEDSAVYLCASSPQGGGTEAFFGQGTRLTVV.

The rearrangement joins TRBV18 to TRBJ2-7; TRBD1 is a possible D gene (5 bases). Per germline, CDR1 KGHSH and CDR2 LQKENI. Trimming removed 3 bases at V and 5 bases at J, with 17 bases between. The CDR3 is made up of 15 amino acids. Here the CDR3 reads CASSPQGQWVDEQYF. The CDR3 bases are TGTGCCAGCTCACCTCAGGGTCAGTGGGTCGACGAGCAGTACTTC.

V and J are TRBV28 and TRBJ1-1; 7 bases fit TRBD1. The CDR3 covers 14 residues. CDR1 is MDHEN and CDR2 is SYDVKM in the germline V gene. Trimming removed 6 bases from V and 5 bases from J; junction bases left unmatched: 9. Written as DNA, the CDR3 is TGTGCCAGCAGACCCGGGACAGCGGGTACTGAAGCTTTCTTT. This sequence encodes CASRPGTAGTEAFF.

The CDR3 nucleotides are TGTGCCAGCAGCTGGGGGGGATCGAGTCAGCCCCAGCATTTT. Residues: CASSWGGSSQPQHF. The chain links TRBV5-6 to TRBJ1-5; tentative D call: TRBD1 (5 bases). With 3 bases removed from V and 6 bases from J, the gap between germline ends came to 13 bases. This CDR3 is built from 14 residues. Germline V lookup: CDR1 SGHDT, CDR2 YYEEEE. The full variable domain, rest sourced from reference TRBV5-6 and TRBJ1-5, is DAGVTQSPTHLIKTRGQQVTLRCSPKSGHDTVSWYQQALGQGPQFIFQYYEEEERQRGNFPDRFSGHQFPNYSSELNVNALLLGDSALYLCASSWGGSSQPQHFGDGTRLSIL.

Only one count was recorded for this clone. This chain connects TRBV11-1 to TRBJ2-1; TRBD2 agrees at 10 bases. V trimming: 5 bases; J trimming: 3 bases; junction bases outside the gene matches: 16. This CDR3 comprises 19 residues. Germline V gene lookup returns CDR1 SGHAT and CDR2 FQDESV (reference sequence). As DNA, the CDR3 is TGTGCCAGCAGCATTACCTCCGGGCTAGCGGGAGACATCTACAATGAGCAGTTCTTC. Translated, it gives CASSITSGLAGDIYNEQFF.

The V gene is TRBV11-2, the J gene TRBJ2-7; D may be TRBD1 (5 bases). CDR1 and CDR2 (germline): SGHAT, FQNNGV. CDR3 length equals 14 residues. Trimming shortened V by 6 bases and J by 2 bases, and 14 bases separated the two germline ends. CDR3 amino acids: CASSPDREPYEQYF. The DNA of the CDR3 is TGTGCCAGCAGTCCCGACAGAGAGCCCTACGAGCAGTACTTC. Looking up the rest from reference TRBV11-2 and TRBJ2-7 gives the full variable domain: EAGVAQSPRYKIIEKRQSVAFWCNPISGHATLYWYQQILGQGPKLLIQFQNNGVVDDSQLPKDRFSAERLKGVDSTLKIQPAKLEDSAVYLCASSPDREPYEQYFGPGTRLTVT.

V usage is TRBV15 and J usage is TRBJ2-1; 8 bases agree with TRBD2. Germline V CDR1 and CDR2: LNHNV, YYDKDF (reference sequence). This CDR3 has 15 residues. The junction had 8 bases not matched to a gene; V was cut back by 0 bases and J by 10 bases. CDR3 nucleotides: TGTGCCACCAGCAGAGACCGGGGGGGGGCAGGGGAGCAGTTCTTC. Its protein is CATSRDRGGAGEQFF.